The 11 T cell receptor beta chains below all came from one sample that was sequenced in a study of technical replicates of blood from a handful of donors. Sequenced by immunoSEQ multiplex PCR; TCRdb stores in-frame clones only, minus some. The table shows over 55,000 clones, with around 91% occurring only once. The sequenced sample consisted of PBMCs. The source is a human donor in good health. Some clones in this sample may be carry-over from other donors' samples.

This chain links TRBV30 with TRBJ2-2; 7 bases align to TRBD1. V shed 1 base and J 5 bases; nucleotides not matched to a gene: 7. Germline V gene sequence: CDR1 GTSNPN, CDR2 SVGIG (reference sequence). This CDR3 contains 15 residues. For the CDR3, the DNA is TGTGCCTGGAGTGGACAGGGTCTCGATACCGGGGAGCTGTTTTTT. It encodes CAWSGQGLDTGELFF.

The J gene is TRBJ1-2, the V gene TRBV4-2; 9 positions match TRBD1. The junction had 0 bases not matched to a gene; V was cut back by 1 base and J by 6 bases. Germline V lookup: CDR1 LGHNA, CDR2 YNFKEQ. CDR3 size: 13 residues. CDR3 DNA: TGTGCCAGCAGCCAAGGGACAGGGGATGGCTACACCTTC. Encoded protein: CASSQGTGDGYTF.

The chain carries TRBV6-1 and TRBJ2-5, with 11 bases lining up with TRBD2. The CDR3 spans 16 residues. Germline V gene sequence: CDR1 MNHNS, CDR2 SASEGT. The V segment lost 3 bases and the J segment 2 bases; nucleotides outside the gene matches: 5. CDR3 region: CASSEGLAAPQETQYF. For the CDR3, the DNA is TGTGCCAGCAGTGAGGGACTAGCGGCACCACAAGAGACCCAGTACTTC.

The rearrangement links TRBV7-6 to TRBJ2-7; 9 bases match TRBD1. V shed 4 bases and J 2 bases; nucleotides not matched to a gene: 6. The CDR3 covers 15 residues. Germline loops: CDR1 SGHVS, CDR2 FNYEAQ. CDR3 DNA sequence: TGTGCCAGCAGCTCACAAGGGACAGGGCCCTACGAGCAGTACTTC. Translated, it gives CASSSQGTGPYEQYF.

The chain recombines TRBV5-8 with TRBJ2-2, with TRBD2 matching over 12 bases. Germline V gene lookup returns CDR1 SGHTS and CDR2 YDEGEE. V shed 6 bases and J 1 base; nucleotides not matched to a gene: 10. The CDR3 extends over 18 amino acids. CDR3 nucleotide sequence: TGTGCCAGCACCCCGGGACTAGCGGGCGAGGAGAACACCGGGGAGCTGTTTTTT. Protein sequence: CASTPGLAGEENTGELFF.

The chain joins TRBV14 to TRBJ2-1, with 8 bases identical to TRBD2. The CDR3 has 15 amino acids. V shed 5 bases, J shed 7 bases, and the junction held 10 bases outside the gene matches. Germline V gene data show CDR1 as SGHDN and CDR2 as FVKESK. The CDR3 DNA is TGTGCCAGCAGCGCCAGCGGGGGCCGGGGGAATGAGCAGTTCTTC. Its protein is CASSASGGRGNEQFF. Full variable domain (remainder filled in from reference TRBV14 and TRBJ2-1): EAGVTQFPSHSVIEKGQTVTLRCDPISGHDNLYWYRRVMGKEIKFLLHFVKESKQDESGMPNNRFLAERTGGTYSTLKVQPAELEDSGVYFCASSASGGRGNEQFFGPGTRLTVL.

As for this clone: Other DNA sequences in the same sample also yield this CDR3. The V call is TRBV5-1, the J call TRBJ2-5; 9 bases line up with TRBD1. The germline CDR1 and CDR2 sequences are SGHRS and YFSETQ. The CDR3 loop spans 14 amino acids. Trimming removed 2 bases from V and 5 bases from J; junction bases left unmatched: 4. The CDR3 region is CASSFGTGRETQYF. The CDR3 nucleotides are TGCGCCAGCAGCTTCGGGACAGGGCGCGAGACCCAGTACTTC.

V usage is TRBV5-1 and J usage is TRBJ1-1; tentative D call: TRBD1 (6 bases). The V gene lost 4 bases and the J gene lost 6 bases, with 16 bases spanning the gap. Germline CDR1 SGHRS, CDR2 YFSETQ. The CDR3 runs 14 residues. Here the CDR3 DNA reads TGCGCCAGCAGCATCCAAGGACAGACGCCTGAAGCTTTCTTT. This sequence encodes CASSIQGQTPEAFF.

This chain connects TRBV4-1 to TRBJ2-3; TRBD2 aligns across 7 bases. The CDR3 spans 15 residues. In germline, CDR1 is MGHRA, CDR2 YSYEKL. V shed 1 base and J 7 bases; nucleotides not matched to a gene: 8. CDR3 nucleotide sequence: TGCGCCAGCAGCCAAGGGACGGGGGGTCTGTATACGCAGTATTTT. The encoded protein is CASSQGTGGLYTQYF.

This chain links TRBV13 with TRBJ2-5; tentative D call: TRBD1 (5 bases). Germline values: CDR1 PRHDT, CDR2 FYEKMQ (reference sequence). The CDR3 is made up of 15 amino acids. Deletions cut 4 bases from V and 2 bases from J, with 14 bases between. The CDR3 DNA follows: TGTGCCAGCAGCTCCCAGACAGCTCGACAAGAGACCCAGTACTTC. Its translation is CASSSQTARQETQYF.

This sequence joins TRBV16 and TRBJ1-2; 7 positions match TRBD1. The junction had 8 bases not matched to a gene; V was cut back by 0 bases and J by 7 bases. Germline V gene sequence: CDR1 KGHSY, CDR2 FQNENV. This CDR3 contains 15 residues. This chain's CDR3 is CASSQSEGAFFGYTF. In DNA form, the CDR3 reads TGTGCCAGCAGCCAATCGGAGGGGGCATTTTTTGGCTACACCTTC.